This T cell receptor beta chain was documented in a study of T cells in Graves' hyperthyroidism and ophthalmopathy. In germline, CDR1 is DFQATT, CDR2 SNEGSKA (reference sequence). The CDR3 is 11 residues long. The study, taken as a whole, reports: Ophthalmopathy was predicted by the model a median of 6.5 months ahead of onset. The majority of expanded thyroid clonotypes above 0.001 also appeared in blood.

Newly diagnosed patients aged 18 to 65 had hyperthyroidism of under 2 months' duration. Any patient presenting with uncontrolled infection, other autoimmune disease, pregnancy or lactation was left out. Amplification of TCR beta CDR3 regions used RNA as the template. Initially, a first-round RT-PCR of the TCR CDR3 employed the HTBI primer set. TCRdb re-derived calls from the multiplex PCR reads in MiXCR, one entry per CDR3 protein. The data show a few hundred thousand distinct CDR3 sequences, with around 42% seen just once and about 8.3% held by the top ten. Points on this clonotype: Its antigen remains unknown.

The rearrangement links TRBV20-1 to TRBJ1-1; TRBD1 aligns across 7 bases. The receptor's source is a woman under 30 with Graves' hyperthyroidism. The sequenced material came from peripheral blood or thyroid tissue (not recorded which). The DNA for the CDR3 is TGCAGCTTGGGGCAGGGGGGTCGAGCTTTCTTT. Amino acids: CSLGQGGRAFF.